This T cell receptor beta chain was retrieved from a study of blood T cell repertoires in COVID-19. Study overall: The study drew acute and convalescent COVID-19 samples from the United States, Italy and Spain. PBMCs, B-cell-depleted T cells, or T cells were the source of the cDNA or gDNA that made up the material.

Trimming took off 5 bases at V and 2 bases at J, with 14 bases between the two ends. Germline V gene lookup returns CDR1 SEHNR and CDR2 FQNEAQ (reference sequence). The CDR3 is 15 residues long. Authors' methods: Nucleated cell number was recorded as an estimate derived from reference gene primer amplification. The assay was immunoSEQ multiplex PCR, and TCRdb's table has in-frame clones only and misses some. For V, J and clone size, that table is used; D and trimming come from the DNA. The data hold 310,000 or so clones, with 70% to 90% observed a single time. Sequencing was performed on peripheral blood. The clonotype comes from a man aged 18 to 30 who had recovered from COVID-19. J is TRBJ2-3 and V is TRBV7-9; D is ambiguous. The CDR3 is CASSGERSDTDTQYF. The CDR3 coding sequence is TGTGCCAGCAGCGGTGAGAGGTCCGACACAGATACGCAGTATTTT.